This T cell receptor beta chain originates from a study of blood T cell repertoires in COVID-19. The overall study: Acute and convalescent COVID-19 samples came from the United States, Italy and Spain. T cells, B-cell-depleted T cells, or PBMCs provided the cDNA or gDNA that served as material.

The repertoire was sequenced with immunoSEQ multiplex PCR; TCRdb's copy has only in-frame clones and lacks some. The sample records about 250,000 clones, 85% being singletons. V trimming: 5 bases; J trimming: 2 bases; junction bases outside the gene matches: 8. Germline V gene data show CDR1 as LNHNV and CDR2 as YYDKDF (reference sequence). This CDR3 has 16 residues. This sequence originates from a woman aged 55 to 70 with active or convalescent COVID-19. The sample taken for sequencing was peripheral blood. The chain links TRBV15 to TRBJ1-5, with 8 bases identical to TRBD1. The CDR3 protein is CATSGTLGQGNQPQHF. The CDR3 coding sequence is TGTGCCACCAGCGGAACTTTGGGACAGGGCAATCAGCCCCAGCATTTT.